This T cell receptor beta chain emerged from a study of shared clonotypes between healthy human individuals. Here immunoSEQ multiplex PCR was the method, and the copy in TCRdb shows in-frame clones only, minus some. The table lists around 2,000,000 clones, 85% to 95% of them singletons. This CDR3 is 16 amino acids long. Trimming pared 3 bases from V and 0 bases from J, leaving 13 bases between. CDR1 and CDR2 from the germline V gene are SGDLS and YYNGEE. This chain joins TRBV9 and TRBJ1-3; unclear D gene. The receptor was isolated from a man aged 18 to 30 in good health. Specimen: naive CD4+ T cells sorted from blood. Documented subset: CD45RA+ positively selected. In DNA, the CDR3 is TGTGCCAGCAGCGCCCCAGGCAGATACTCTGGAAACACCATATATTTT. This codes for CASSAPGRYSGNTIYF.